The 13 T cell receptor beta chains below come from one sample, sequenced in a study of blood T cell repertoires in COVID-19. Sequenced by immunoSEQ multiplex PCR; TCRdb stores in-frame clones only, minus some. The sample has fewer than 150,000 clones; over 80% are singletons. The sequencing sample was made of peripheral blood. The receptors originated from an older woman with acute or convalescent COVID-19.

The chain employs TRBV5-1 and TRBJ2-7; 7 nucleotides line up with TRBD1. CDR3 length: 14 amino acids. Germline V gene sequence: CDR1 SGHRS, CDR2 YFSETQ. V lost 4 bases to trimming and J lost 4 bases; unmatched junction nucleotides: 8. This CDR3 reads CASSPGTVSYEQYF. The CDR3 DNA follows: TGCGCCAGCAGCCCCGGGACAGTTTCATACGAGCAGTACTTC.

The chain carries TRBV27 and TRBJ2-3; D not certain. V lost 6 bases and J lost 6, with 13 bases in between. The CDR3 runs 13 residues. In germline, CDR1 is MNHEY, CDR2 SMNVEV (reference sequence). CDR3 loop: CASSNTEFDTQYF. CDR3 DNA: TGTGCCAGCAGCAACACAGAGTTTGATACGCAGTATTTT.

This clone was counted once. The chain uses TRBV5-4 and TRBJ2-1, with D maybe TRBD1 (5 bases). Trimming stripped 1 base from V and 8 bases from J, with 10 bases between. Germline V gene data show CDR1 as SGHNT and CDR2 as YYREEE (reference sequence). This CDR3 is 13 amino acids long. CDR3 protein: CASSLPTAHEQFF. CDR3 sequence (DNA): TGTGCCAGCAGCTTGCCGACAGCCCATGAGCAGTTCTTC.

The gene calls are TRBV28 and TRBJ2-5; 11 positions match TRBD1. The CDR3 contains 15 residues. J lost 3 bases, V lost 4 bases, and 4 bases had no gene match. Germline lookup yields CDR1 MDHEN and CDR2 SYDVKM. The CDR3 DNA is TGTGCCAGCAGTTCCGGACAGGGGGCGAAAGAGACCCAGTACTTC. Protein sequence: CASSSGQGAKETQYF.

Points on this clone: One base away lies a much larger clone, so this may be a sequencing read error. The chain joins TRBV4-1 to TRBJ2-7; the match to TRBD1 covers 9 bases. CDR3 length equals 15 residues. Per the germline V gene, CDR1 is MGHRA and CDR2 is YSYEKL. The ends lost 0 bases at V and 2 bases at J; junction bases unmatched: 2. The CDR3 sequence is CASSQDRTGAYEQYF. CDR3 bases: TGCGCCAGCAGCCAAGATCGGACAGGGGCCTACGAGCAGTACTTC.

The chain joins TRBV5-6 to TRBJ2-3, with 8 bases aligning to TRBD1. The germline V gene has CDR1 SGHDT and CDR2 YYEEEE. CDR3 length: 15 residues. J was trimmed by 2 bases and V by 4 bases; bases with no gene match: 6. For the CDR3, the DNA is TGTGCCAGCAGCCCCGGACAGGGCCCCACAGATACGCAGTATTTT. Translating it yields CASSPGQGPTDTQYF.

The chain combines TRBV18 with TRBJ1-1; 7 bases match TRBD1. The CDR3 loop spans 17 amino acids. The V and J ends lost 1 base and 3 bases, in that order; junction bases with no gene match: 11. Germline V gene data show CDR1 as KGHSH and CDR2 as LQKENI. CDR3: CASSPLEQGVTDTEAFF. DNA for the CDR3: TGTGCCAGCTCACCACTCGAGCAGGGGGTTACGGACACTGAAGCTTTCTTT.

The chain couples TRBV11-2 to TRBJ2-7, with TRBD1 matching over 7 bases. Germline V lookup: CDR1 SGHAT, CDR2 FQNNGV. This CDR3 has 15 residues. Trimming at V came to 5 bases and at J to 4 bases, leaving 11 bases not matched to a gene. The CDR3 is CASSPVGTAHYEQYF. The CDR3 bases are TGTGCCAGCAGCCCGGTCGGGACAGCGCATTACGAGCAGTACTTC.

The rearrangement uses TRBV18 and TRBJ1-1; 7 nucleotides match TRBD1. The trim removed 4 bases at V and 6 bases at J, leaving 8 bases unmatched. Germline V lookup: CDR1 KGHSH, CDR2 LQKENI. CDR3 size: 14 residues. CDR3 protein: CASSRDSDPAEAFF. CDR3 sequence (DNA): TGTGCCAGCTCACGGGACAGCGACCCGGCTGAAGCTTTCTTT.

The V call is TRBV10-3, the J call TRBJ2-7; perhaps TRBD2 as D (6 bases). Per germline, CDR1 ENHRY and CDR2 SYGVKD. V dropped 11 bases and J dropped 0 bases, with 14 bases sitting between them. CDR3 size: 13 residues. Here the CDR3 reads CAARAGNSYEQYF. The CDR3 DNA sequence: TGTGCCGCCAGGGCGGGGAACTCCTACGAGCAGTACTTC.

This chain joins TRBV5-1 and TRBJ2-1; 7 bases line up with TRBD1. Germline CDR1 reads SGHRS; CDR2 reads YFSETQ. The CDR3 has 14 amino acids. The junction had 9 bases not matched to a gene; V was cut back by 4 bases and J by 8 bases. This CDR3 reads CASSREGAQDEQFF. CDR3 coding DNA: TGCGCCAGCAGCCGCGAGGGGGCGCAGGATGAGCAGTTCTTC.

The CDR3 coding sequence is TGTGCCAGCGAGGGCCAGAACACCGGGGAGCTGTTTTTT. This translates into CASEGQNTGELFF. V gene TRBV11-3 combines with J gene TRBJ2-2; TRBD2 is a possible D gene (5 bases). The CDR3 loop spans 13 amino acids. V lost 8 bases and J lost 1, with 8 bases in between. Looked up from germline, CDR1 is SGHNT and CDR2 is YENEEA.

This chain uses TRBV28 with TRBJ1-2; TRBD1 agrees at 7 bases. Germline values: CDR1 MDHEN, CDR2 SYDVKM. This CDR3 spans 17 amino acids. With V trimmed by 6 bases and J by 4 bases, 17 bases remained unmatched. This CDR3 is CASRAIILNRQGYGYTF. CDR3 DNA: TGTGCCAGCAGGGCAATCATTCTGAACCGACAGGGCTATGGCTACACCTTC.